These 17 T cell receptor beta chains originate from one sample sequenced in a study of blood T cells in healthy people across ages. The authors ran a second PCR of roughly 6 to 12 cycles using a sample-barcoded 5' primer and a J-beta primer mix. TCRdb processed the 5' RACE reads anew with MiXCR; each CDR3 protein has one entry. The sample consists of 1.8 million or so distinct CDR3 sequences, around 42% of them appearing once. Material: blood. The source is a human donor in good health.

This clonotype was observed at least ten times. The chain employs TRBV4-1 and TRBJ1-1; D is undetermined. With 4 bases removed from V and 0 bases from J, the gap between germline ends came to 6 bases. The CDR3 consists of 13 residues. Looked up from germline, CDR1 is MGHRA and CDR2 is YSYEKL. The CDR3 protein is CASSPVLNTEAFF. For the CDR3, the DNA is TGCGCCAGCAGCCCCGTCTTGAACACTGAAGCTTTCTTT.

This clonotype was counted between two and nine times. V and J are TRBV7-2 and TRBJ2-5; 8 bases agree with TRBD1. The CDR3 has 14 residues. The ends lost 1 base at V and 6 bases at J; junction bases unmatched: 4. The germline CDR1 and CDR2 sequences are SGHTA and FQGNSA. CDR3 loop: CASSLGQGIKTQYF. The CDR3 DNA follows: TGTGCCAGCAGCTTAGGACAGGGGATAAAGACCCAGTACTTC.

Of note for this clonotype: Mismatch with germline at one junction end may stem from a read error. The CDR3 sequence is CSAHRPEMNAEAFF. In DNA form, the CDR3 reads TGCAGTGCTCACCGGCCTGAAATGAACGCTGAAGCTTTCTTT. V gene TRBV20-1 combines with J gene TRBJ1-1; D gene ambiguous. This CDR3 has 14 amino acids. The germline gives CDR1 DFQATT, CDR2 SNEGSKA (reference sequence).

The rearrangement joins TRBV19 to TRBJ1-2; no firm D call. The germline gives CDR1 LNHDA, CDR2 SQIVND (reference sequence). Trimming removed 7 bases at V and 4 bases at J, with 10 bases between. The CDR3 length is 12 residues. CDR3 bases: TGTGCCAGTACTGTTAATAGCTATGGCTACACCTTC. Translation: CASTVNSYGYTF.

The rearrangement joins TRBV5-1 to TRBJ2-1; tentative D call: TRBD1 (6 bases). The CDR3 runs to 16 residues. From germline, CDR1 is SGHRS and CDR2 YFSETQ. The ends were cut back, 4 bases at V and 2 bases at J, with 16 bases in the middle. The CDR3 coding sequence is TGCGCCAGCAGCCCGTACTACAGGGACACCTACAATGAGCAGTTCTTC. It specifies CASSPYYRDTYNEQFF. Combining the CDR3 with reference TRBV5-1 and TRBJ2-1 gives the whole variable domain KAGVTQTPRYLIKTRGQQVTLSCSPISGHRSVSWYQQTPGQGLQFLFEYFSETQRNKGNFPGRFSGRQFSNSRSEMNVSTLELGDSALYLCASSPYYRDTYNEQFFGPGTRLTVL.

This clonotype was seen a handful of times. The junction differs from germline at one of its ends, possibly a read error. J is TRBJ1-1 and V is TRBV5-8; weak D call: TRBD1 (5 bases). The CDR3 totals 15 residues. Germline CDR1 is SGHTS and CDR2 is YDEGEE. CDR3 DNA: TGTGCCAGCAGCTTAGTGAAGGGGATGAACATTGAAGCTTTCTTT. This gives the protein CASSLVKGMNIEAFF.

This clonotype was picked up a small number of times. This rearrangement joins TRBV11-3 to TRBJ2-1, with D perhaps matching TRBD1 (6 bases). This CDR3 region has 14 residues. Germline V CDR1 and CDR2: SGHNT, YENEEA. V lost 5 bases and J 6 bases, leaving 14 bases between the germline ends. The CDR3 region is CASSHRADRNEQFF. CDR3 nucleotide sequence: TGTGCCAGCAGCCACAGGGCAGATCGCAATGAGCAGTTCTTC.

The table lists this clonotype with a few counts. V is TRBV2 and J is TRBJ2-7, with D unresolved. The germline CDR1 and CDR2 sequences are SNHLY and FYNNEI. The CDR3 runs 12 residues. V dropped 11 bases and J dropped 3 bases, with 14 bases sitting between them. The CDR3 coding sequence is TGTGCCTTAAAAGGACCAGTCTACGAGCAGTACTTC. Translating gives CALKGPVYEQYF.

This clonotype has only one observation. The chain links TRBV10-3 to TRBJ2-5; D remains unclear. Germline-derived CDR1 and CDR2 are ENHRY and SYGVKD. Trimming removed 1 base from V and 1 base from J, with 10 bases in between. This CDR3 comprises 15 residues. For the CDR3, the DNA is TGTGCCATCAGTGAGTGGGCAGACACCCAAGAGACCCAGTACTTC. Its translation: CAISEWADTQETQYF.

In its sample, this clonotype was seen a few times. The chain is built from TRBV2 and TRBJ1-1; tentatively, D is TRBD1 (6 bases). Trimming took 1 base from V and 4 from J, leaving 7 bases between them. The V gene's germline CDR1 is SNHLY and CDR2 FYNNEI. The CDR3 has 13 amino acids. Here the CDR3 DNA reads TGTGCCAGCAGTGAAGTCAGGGGCACTGAAGCTTTCTTT. It encodes CASSEVRGTEAFF.

This clonotype was counted between two and nine times. V gene TRBV7-3 combines with J gene TRBJ2-1; 8 nucleotides match TRBD2. The ends lost 5 bases at V and 12 bases at J; junction bases unmatched: 6. Germline V CDR1 and CDR2: SGHTA, FQGTGA. The CDR3 loop spans 12 amino acids. For the CDR3, the DNA is TGTGCCAGCAGCAACGGGGCGGGGGGGCAGTTCTTC. Its translation: CASSNGAGGQFF.

This clonotype occurred a few times. One end of the junction is discordant with germline, which a read error may explain. The rearrangement uses TRBV29-1 and TRBJ2-1; TRBD2 matches at 10 bases. This CDR3 comprises 15 residues. Germline V gene data show CDR1 as SQVTM and CDR2 as ANQGSEA. CDR3 sequence (DNA): TGTGCGGCTAGCGGGGGCCGTAGCTTCTACAATGAGCAGTTCTTC. This codes for CAASGGRSFYNEQFF.

The rearrangement joins TRBV7-7 to TRBJ2-1; D perhaps matches TRBD2 (6 bases). This CDR3 is built from 15 residues. Germline V gene lookup returns CDR1 SSHAT and CDR2 FNYEAQ (reference sequence). Trimming removed 5 bases at V and 3 bases at J, with 14 bases between. Here the CDR3 DNA reads TGTGCCAGCAGCGTAGGGACGGGACTCTACAATGAGCAGTTCTTC. It is translated as CASSVGTGLYNEQFF.

J is TRBJ2-4 and V is TRBV7-2, with no clear D. The DNA end favors TRBJ2-7, so the J call may be wrong. Germline CDR1 is SGHTA and CDR2 is FQGNSA. The CDR3 loop spans 11 amino acids. CDR3 region: CASSFMNEQYF. DNA for the CDR3: TGTGCCAGCAGCTTTATGAACGAGCAGTACTTC.

Turning to this clonotype: At one end, the junction sequence differs from germline, possibly due to a read error. J is TRBJ1-1 and V is TRBV7-8, with D unclear. The CDR3 covers 13 residues. Germline CDR1 reads SGHVS; CDR2 reads FQNEAQ. The CDR3 reads CASSFDPNTKAFF. The CDR3 region has the DNA TGTGCCAGCAGCTTTGATCCGAACACTAAAGCTTTCTTT.

The rearrangement links TRBV12-3 or TRBV12-4 to TRBJ1-2; D call uncertain. The ends were cut back, 7 bases at V and 8 bases at J, with 11 bases in the middle. The CDR3 runs 11 residues. CDR3 sequence: CASTLSGGYTF. The CDR3 bases are TGTGCCAGCACCTTAAGTGGAGGCTACACCTTC.

The chain carries TRBV7-8 and TRBJ1-4, with no clear D. This CDR3 spans 15 amino acids. CDR1 SGHVS and CDR2 FQNEAQ come from the germline V gene. Between the trimmed V and J ends, which lost 2 bases and 10 bases, there was a span of 17 bases. DNA of the CDR3: TGTGCCAGCAGCTTATCCTCGGTAATGGACTCAAAACTGTTTTTT. This translates into CASSLSSVMDSKLFF.